This TCR beta chain was found in a study of cytomegalovirus exposure and HLA in healthy donors. This PCR relied on a set of 60 Vbeta primers and 13 Jbeta primers. Assay: immunoSEQ multiplex PCR; the TCRdb copy retains only in-frame clones and omits some. Of roughly 200,000 clones in the sample, approximately 80% were seen once. The TCR originated in a boy younger than 10 in good health and CMV-seronegative. The sequenced material came from PBMCs.

The CDR3 is CASIRGGGLGETEAFF. CDR3 nucleotides: TGTGCCAGCATCAGAGGGGGCGGGTTGGGGGAAACTGAAGCTTTCTTT. The chain links TRBV2 to TRBJ1-1, with TRBD1 matching over 7 bases. With 7 bases clipped from V and 5 bases from J, the junction kept 16 bases outside the gene matches. Germline CDR1 reads SNHLY; CDR2 reads FYNNEI. The CDR3 runs to 16 residues.